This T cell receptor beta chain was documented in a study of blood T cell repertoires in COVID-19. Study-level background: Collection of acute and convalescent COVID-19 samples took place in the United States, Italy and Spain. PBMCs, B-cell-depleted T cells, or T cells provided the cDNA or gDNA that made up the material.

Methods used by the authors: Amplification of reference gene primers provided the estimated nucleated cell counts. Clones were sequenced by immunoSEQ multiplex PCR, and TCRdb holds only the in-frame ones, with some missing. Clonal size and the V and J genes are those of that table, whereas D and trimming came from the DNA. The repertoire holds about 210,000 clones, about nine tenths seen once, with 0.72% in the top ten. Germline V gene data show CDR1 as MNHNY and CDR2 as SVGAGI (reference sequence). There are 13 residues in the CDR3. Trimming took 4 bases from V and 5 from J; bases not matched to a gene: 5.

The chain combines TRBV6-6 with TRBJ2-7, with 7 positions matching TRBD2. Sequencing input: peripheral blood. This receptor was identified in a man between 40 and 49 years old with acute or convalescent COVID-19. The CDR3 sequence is CASSWGGTDEQYF. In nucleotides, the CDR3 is TGTGCCAGCAGTTGGGGGGGTACCGACGAGCAGTACTTC.